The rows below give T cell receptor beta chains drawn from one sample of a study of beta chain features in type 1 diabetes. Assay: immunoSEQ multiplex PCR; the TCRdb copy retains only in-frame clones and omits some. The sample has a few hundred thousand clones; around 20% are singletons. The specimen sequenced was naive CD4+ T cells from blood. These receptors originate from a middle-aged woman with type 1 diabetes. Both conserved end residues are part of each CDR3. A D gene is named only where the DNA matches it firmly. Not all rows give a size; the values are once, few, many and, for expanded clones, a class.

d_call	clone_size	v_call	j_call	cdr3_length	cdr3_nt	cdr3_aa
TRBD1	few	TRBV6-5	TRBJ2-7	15	TGTGCCAGCAGCCGTTCGGGACAGGACTCCTACGAGCAGTACTTC	CASSRSGQDSYEQYF
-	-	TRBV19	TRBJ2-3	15	TGTGCCAGTAGCCCCGGGGGGCCGGGGACAGATACGCAGTATTTT	CASSPGGPGTDTQYF
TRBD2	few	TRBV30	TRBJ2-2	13	TGTGCCTTCGGGGGGGTGAACACCGGGGAGCTGTTTTTT	CAFGGVNTGELFF
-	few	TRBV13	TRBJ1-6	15	TGTGCCAGCAGCTTCTTCAGATTAGGAGATTCACCCCTCCACTTT	CASSFFRLGDSPLHF
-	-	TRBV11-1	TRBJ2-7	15	TGTGCCAGCAGCTTAAGAGGCGGGGCTCCCCACGAGCAGTACTTC	CASSLRGGAPHEQYF
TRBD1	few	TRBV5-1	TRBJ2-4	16	TGCGCCAGCAGCGTGACAGGGTCTGGTGGCAAAAACATTCAGTACTTC	CASSVTGSGGKNIQYF
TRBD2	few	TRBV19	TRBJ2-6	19	TGTGCCAGTAGTATGGGACTAGCGGGGGCTGGCTCTGGGGCCAACGTCCTGACTTTC	CASSMGLAGAGSGANVLTF
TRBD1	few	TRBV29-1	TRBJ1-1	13	TGCAGCGTTGAAGGACAGGGCGACACTGAAGCTTTCTTT	CSVEGQGDTEAFF
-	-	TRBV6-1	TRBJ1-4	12	TGTGCCAGCAGCCAACGGGGGGAAAAACTGTTTTTT	CASSQRGEKLFF
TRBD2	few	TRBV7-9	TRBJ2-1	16	TGTGCCAGCAGCTTAGCCACGTCTAGCGGGACCTATGAGCAGTTCTTC	CASSLATSSGTYEQFF
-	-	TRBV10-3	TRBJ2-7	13	TGTGCCATCAGTGAGGGGGCGGGGGCCAAGCAGTACTTC	CAISEGAGAKQYF
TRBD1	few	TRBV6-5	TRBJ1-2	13	TGTGCCAGCAGCTCGACAGGGGTCAGTGGCTACACCTTC	CASSSTGVSGYTF
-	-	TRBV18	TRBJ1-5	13	TGTGCCAGCTCACCAGGAGAAAATCAGCCCCAGCATTTT	CASSPGENQPQHF
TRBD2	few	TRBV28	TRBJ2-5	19	TGTGCCAGCAACGCAAATCCGGGACTAGCGGGGGAACTAGGAGAGACCCAGTACTTC	CASNANPGLAGELGETQYF
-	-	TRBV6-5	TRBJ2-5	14	TGTGCCAGCAGTTATTCGCAGGGCGGTGAGACCCAGTACTTC	CASSYSQGGETQYF
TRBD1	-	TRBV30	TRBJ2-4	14	TGTGCCTGGGGACGCCGACAGGGACGGGGCATTCAGTACTTC	CAWGRRQGRGIQYF
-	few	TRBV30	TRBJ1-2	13	TGTGCCTGGAGTAAGGGCCCGGGATATGGCTACACCTTC	CAWSKGPGYGYTF
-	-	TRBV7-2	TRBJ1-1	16	TGTGCCAGCAGCTTAGCGCCCCCAGGGCTGAACACTGAAGCTTTCTTT	CASSLAPPGLNTEAFF
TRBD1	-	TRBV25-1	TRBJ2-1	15	TGTGCCAGCAGTGGCCGGGACAGGGTTAGTAGTGAGCAGTTCTTC	CASSGRDRVSSEQFF
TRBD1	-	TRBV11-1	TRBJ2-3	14	TGTGCCATCGACAGGGAATCTAGCACAGATACGCAGTATTTT	CAIDRESSTDTQYF
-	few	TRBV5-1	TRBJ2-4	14	TGCGCCAGCAGCTACCAGGGAGCCAAAAACATTCAGTACTTC	CASSYQGAKNIQYF
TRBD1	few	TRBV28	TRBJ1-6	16	TGTGCCAGCAGTTCCCCCGGGACAGGGAATCGATCACCCCTCCACTTT	CASSSPGTGNRSPLHF
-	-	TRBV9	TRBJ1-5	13	TGTGCCAGCAGCGTAGACCAGGGGAAGCCCCAGCATTTT	CASSVDQGKPQHF
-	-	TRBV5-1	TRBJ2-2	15	TGCGCCAGCAGTTGGAAGGGGGTGAACACCGGGGAGCTGTTTTTT	CASSWKGVNTGELFF
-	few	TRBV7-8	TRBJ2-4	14	TGTGCCAGCAGCCTTTCCCCGGGACAATCAGATCAGTACTTC	CASSLSPGQSDQYF
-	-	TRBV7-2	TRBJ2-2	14	TGTGCCAGCAGCGCCTGGTTGGGGCCCGGGGAGCTGTTTTTT	CASSAWLGPGELFF
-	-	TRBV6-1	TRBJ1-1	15	TGTGCCAGCAGTGACGGGGCCAGGGGTGACGCTGAAGCTTTCTTT	CASSDGARGDAEAFF
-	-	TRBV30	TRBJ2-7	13	TGTGCCTGGACCACGCCCGCGCAGGCCGAGCAGTACTTC	CAWTTPAQAEQYF
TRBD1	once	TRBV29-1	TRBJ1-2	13	TGCAGCGGGGGACAGGGGGCGAGCTATGGCTACACCTTC	CSGGQGASYGYTF
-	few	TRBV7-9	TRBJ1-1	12	TGTGCCAGCAGTCGGCCAGGGACTGAAGCTTTCTTT	CASSRPGTEAFF
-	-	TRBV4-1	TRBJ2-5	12	TGCGCCAGCAGCCAAGACTCAGAGACCCAGTACTTC	CASSQDSETQYF
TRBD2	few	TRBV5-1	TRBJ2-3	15	TGCGCCAGCAGCTCCGACCTAGCGGGTACAGATACGCAGTATTTT	CASSSDLAGTDTQYF
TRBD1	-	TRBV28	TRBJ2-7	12	TGTGCCAGCAGTACGACAGGGACCGAGCAGTACTTC	CASSTTGTEQYF
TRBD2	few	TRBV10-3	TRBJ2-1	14	TGTGCCAGCCGGGCTAGCGGGAGGTCGGATGAGCAGTTCTTC	CASRASGRSDEQFF
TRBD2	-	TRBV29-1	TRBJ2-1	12	TGCAGCGTTGAACTAGCGGGAGATGAGCAGTTCTTC	CSVELAGDEQFF
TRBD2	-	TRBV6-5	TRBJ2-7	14	TGTGCCAGCAGGACTCTAGCGGAAGGCTACGAGCAGTACTTC	CASRTLAEGYEQYF
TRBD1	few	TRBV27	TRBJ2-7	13	TGTGCCAGCAATCGGCAGGGGGCCTACGAGCAGTACTTC	CASNRQGAYEQYF
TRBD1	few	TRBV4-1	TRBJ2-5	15	TGCGCCAGCAGCCTTCAGGGGACAGGGTCAGAGACCCAGTACTTC	CASSLQGTGSETQYF
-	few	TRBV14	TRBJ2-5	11	TGTGCCAGCAGCCATGCGGAGACCCAGTACTTC	CASSHAETQYF
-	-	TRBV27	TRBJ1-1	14	TGTGCCAGCAGTTTATCGGGGCTGAACACTGAAGCTTTCTTT	CASSLSGLNTEAFF
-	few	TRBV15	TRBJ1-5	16	TGTGCCACCAGCAGAGGAATCGACAGCAGCTATCAGCCCCAGCATTTT	CATSRGIDSSYQPQHF
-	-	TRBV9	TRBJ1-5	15	TGTGCCAGCAGCGCGGACGGGAACCCCAATCAGCCCCAGCATTTT	CASSADGNPNQPQHF
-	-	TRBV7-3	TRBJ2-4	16	TGTGCCAGCAGCCCGGGACTGGTGCTAGCCAAAAACATTCAGTACTTC	CASSPGLVLAKNIQYF
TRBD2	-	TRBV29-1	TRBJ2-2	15	TGCAGCGTCGGGGGGGGCCAGGGGAACACCGGGGAGCTGTTTTTT	CSVGGGQGNTGELFF
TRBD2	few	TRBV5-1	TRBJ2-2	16	TGCGCCAGCAGCTTGGTTGTAGCGGGGGCCACCGGGGAGCTGTTTTTT	CASSLVVAGATGELFF
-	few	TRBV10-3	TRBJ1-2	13	TGTGCCATCGGTGGCGAGACAGGAATCGGCTACACCTTC	CAIGGETGIGYTF
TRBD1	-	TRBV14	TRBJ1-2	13	TGTGCCAGCAGCCAAGACAGGGGGCGCGGCTACACCTTC	CASSQDRGRGYTF
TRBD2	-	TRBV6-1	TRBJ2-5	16	TGTGCCAGCAGTGAAGCATTACTAGCGGGGGGAGAGACCCAGTACTTC	CASSEALLAGGETQYF
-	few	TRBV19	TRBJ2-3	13	TGTGCCAGTAGAGACACCAGCACAGATACGCAGTATTTT	CASRDTSTDTQYF
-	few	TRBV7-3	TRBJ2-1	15	TGTGCCAGCAGCTTCAGTGCGGGGTATGGGGTTGAGCAGTTCTTC	CASSFSAGYGVEQFF
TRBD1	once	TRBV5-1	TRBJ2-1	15	TGCGCCAGCACAATTGGACAGGGCGATGGGAATGAGCAGTTCTTC	CASTIGQGDGNEQFF
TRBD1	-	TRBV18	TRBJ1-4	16	TGTGCCAGCTCAGGCGGGACAGGGGTTATGAATGAAAAACTGTTTTTT	CASSGGTGVMNEKLFF
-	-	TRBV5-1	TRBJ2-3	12	TGCGCCAGCAGCTTTAAGCCAGATACGCAGTATTTT	CASSFKPDTQYF
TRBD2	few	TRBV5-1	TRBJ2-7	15	TGCGCCAGCAGCTTACGGCGGGAGGGCCTCTACGAGCAGTACTTC	CASSLRREGLYEQYF
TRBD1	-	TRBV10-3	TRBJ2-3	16	TGTGCCATCAGTGAGTCGTGGGGACAGGCCACAGATACGCAGTATTTT	CAISESWGQATDTQYF
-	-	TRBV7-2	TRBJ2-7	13	TGTGCCAGCAGTATAAGGACAGTCGGAGAGCAGTACTTC	CASSIRTVGEQYF